Listed below are T cell receptor beta chains from one sample, sequenced in a study of Ad26.COV2.S vaccination and SARS-CoV-2 variants. The repertoire was sequenced with immunoSEQ multiplex PCR; TCRdb's copy has only in-frame clones and lacks some. This sample yields approximately 300,000 clones, of which about 86% are seen a single time; around 2% belongs to the top ten. The starting material was peripheral blood, obtained in a trial of Ad26.COV2.S vaccine versus placebo. Source of these receptors: a person aged 18 to 59 who received the Ad26.COV2.S COVID-19 vaccine or a placebo. Both conserved end residues are part of each CDR3. A D gene is named only where the DNA matches it firmly. Expanded clones are given a class, and other clones once, few, many or no size at all.

j_call: TRBJ2-7; d_call: .; v_call: TRBV29-1; clone_size: .; cdr3_aa: CSVEVREGGAHEQYF; cdr3_nt: TGCAGCGTTGAAGTCAGGGAGGGGGGTGCCCACGAGCAGTACTTC
j_call: TRBJ2-5; d_call: TRBD2; v_call: TRBV20-1; clone_size: .; cdr3_aa: CSASDPRVAGDLGETQYF; cdr3_nt: TGCAGTGCTAGTGATCCCCGGGTAGCGGGGGACCTTGGGGAGACCCAGTACTTC
j_call: TRBJ2-7; d_call: .; v_call: TRBV6-2/TRBV6-3; clone_size: .; cdr3_aa: CASSTQDLRYEQYF; cdr3_nt: TGTGCCAGCAGTACCCAGGACTTACGCTACGAGCAGTACTTC
j_call: TRBJ1-1; d_call: .; v_call: TRBV6-2/TRBV6-3; clone_size: .; cdr3_aa: CASSGTRGLLYAFF; cdr3_nt: TGTGCCAGCAGCGGGACAAGGGGCCTTTTGTATGCTTTCTTT
j_call: TRBJ1-3; d_call: .; v_call: TRBV3-1/TRBV3-2; clone_size: .; cdr3_aa: CASSRRSLVGNTIYF; cdr3_nt: TGTGCCAGCAGCCGCCGGTCCCTAGTTGGAAACACCATATATTTT
j_call: TRBJ1-5; d_call: .; v_call: TRBV30; clone_size: .; cdr3_aa: CAWSGQGYQPQHF; cdr3_nt: TGTGCCTGGAGTGGGCAGGGGTATCAGCCCCAGCATTTT
j_call: TRBJ2-3; d_call: .; v_call: TRBV7-2; clone_size: .; cdr3_aa: CASSSDSYSTDTQYF; cdr3_nt: TGTGCCAGCAGTTCCGACTCATATAGCACAGATACGCAGTATTTT
j_call: TRBJ2-2; d_call: .; v_call: TRBV2; clone_size: .; cdr3_aa: CASRAWGVTGELFF; cdr3_nt: TGTGCCAGCAGGGCTTGGGGGGTCACCGGGGAGCTGTTTTTT
j_call: TRBJ1-2; d_call: .; v_call: TRBV2; clone_size: .; cdr3_aa: CASSPDSYGYTF; cdr3_nt: TGTGCCAGCAGTCCGGACAGCTATGGCTACACCTTC
j_call: TRBJ1-1; d_call: .; v_call: TRBV18; clone_size: .; cdr3_aa: CASSPPGRDTEAFF; cdr3_nt: TGTGCCAGCTCACCACCAGGCAGAGACACTGAAGCTTTCTTT
j_call: TRBJ2-2; d_call: .; v_call: TRBV5-8; clone_size: .; cdr3_aa: CASSLGRTGELFF; cdr3_nt: TGTGCCAGCAGCCTAGGACGGACCGGGGAGCTGTTTTTT
j_call: TRBJ2-1; d_call: .; v_call: TRBV27; clone_size: .; cdr3_aa: CASSFGSSSYNEQFF; cdr3_nt: TGTGCCAGCAGTTTTGGTTCGAGCTCCTACAATGAGCAGTTCTTC
j_call: TRBJ1-4; d_call: .; v_call: TRBV7-8; clone_size: .; cdr3_aa: CASSLDTGGLGLFF; cdr3_nt: TGTGCCAGCAGCTTAGATACAGGCGGGCTCGGACTGTTTTTT
j_call: TRBJ2-5; d_call: .; v_call: TRBV5-4; clone_size: .; cdr3_aa: CASSLWGAGETQYF; cdr3_nt: TGTGCCAGCAGCTTGTGGGGGGCGGGAGAGACCCAGTACTTC
j_call: TRBJ2-3; d_call: TRBD2; v_call: TRBV27; clone_size: .; cdr3_aa: CASSPLRRGGRDTQYF; cdr3_nt: TGTGCCAGCAGTCCCCTGAGGCGGGGGGGCCGGGATACGCAGTATTTT
j_call: TRBJ2-3; d_call: TRBD2; v_call: TRBV6-5; clone_size: once; cdr3_aa: CASSYSLAGSTDTQYF; cdr3_nt: TGTGCCAGCAGTTACTCGCTAGCGGGGTCAACAGATACGCAGTATTTT
j_call: TRBJ2-7; d_call: TRBD2; v_call: TRBV5-1; clone_size: .; cdr3_aa: CASSLAGGRQQYF; cdr3_nt: TGCGCCAGCAGCCTAGCGGGGGGGCGACAGCAGTACTTC
j_call: TRBJ1-2; d_call: .; v_call: TRBV7-9; clone_size: .; cdr3_aa: CASSLPYGYTF; cdr3_nt: TGTGCCAGCAGCTTACCCTATGGCTACACCTTC
j_call: TRBJ2-5; d_call: .; v_call: TRBV12-3/TRBV12-4; clone_size: .; cdr3_aa: CASSLHQETQYF; cdr3_nt: TGTGCCAGCAGTTTACACCAAGAGACCCAGTACTTC
j_call: TRBJ1-5; d_call: TRBD1; v_call: TRBV7-2; clone_size: .; cdr3_aa: CASSLGGQPTGAPQHF; cdr3_nt: TGTGCCAGCAGCTTAGGGGGACAGCCTACCGGGGCGCCCCAGCATTTT
j_call: TRBJ1-2; d_call: .; v_call: TRBV20-1; clone_size: .; cdr3_aa: CSARDPAGYTF; cdr3_nt: TGCAGTGCTAGAGATCCCGCTGGCTACACCTTC
j_call: TRBJ1-5; d_call: TRBD1; v_call: TRBV19; clone_size: few; cdr3_aa: CASKDRVGNQPQHF; cdr3_nt: TGTGCCAGTAAAGACAGGGTAGGAAACCAGCCCCAGCATTTT
j_call: TRBJ2-1; d_call: TRBD2; v_call: TRBV11-3; clone_size: .; cdr3_aa: CASSLAGGATNEQFF; cdr3_nt: TGTGCCAGCAGCTTAGCCGGGGGGGCTACCAATGAGCAGTTCTTC
j_call: TRBJ1-5; d_call: .; v_call: TRBV20-1; clone_size: .; cdr3_aa: CSASVETLDNQPQHF; cdr3_nt: TGCAGTGCTAGTGTCGAGACGCTCGACAATCAGCCCCAGCATTTT
j_call: TRBJ1-1; d_call: .; v_call: TRBV15; clone_size: .; cdr3_aa: CATSRDLHGGMNTEAFF; cdr3_nt: TGTGCCACCAGCAGAGATCTCCACGGTGGGATGAACACTGAAGCTTTCTTT
j_call: TRBJ2-2; d_call: .; v_call: TRBV5-5; clone_size: few; cdr3_aa: CASSPNTGELFF; cdr3_nt: TGTGCCAGCAGTCCGAACACCGGGGAGCTGTTTTTT
j_call: TRBJ2-7; d_call: .; v_call: TRBV4-3; clone_size: once; cdr3_aa: CASSQAGGPYEQYF; cdr3_nt: TGCGCCAGCAGCCAAGCTGGAGGGCCCTACGAGCAGTACTTC
j_call: TRBJ2-3; d_call: TRBD1; v_call: TRBV18; clone_size: .; cdr3_aa: CASSPGTGPDTQYF; cdr3_nt: TGTGCCAGCTCACCGGGGACAGGGCCAGATACGCAGTATTTT